This T cell receptor beta chain emerged from a study of shared clonotypes between healthy human individuals. This CDR3 is built from 16 residues. Germline loops: CDR1 LNHDA, CDR2 SQIVND (reference sequence). Clones were read by immunoSEQ multiplex PCR, and TCRdb kept only the in-frame ones, dropping some. The data show around 600,000 clones, with 95% to 98% seen just once and roughly 0.05% held by the top ten. The chain carries TRBV19 and TRBJ2-3; TRBD2 aligns across 8 bases. This clonotype was sampled from a woman in her 30s in good health. Sequencing used naive CD4+ T cells sorted from blood. The subset was: CD45RA+ positively selected. In DNA, the CDR3 is TGTGCATGTGGGAGGGAGACTAGCGCGAGCACAGATACGCAGTATTTT. It encodes CACGRETSASTDTQYF.